A single sample is the source of the 5 T cell receptor beta chains below, sequenced in a study of blood T cells in healthy people across ages. Next came a second PCR, run for roughly 6 to 11 cycles, which used a sample-barcoded 5' primer along with a J-beta primer mix. TCRdb re-analysed the 5' RACE reads in MiXCR, keeping a single row per CDR3 protein. The data show about 900,000 distinct CDR3 sequences, 62% seen once. Specimen: blood. The receptors originated from a man younger than 45 in good health.

The chain joins TRBV2 to TRBJ2-1, with 8 nucleotides matching TRBD2. The trim removed 2 bases at V and 5 bases at J, leaving 8 bases unmatched. The CDR3 has 16 residues. Germline V gene lookup returns CDR1 SNHLY and CDR2 FYNNEI. CDR3 nucleotide sequence: TGTGCCAGCAGTGAACGGGGGGGCGGTTCGCACAATGAGCAGTTCTTC. As protein: CASSERGGGSHNEQFF. The entire variable domain, with the rest obtained from reference TRBV2 and TRBJ2-1, is as follows: EPEVTQTPSHQVTQMGQEVILRCVPISNHLYFYWYRQILGQKVEFLVSFYNNEISEKSEIFDDQFSVERPDGSNFTLKIRSTKLEDSAMYFCASSERGGGSHNEQFFGPGTRLTVL.

The chain carries TRBV29-1 and TRBJ2-7; TRBD2 matches at 11 bases. CDR1 is SQVTM, CDR2 ANQGSEA, per germline. This CDR3 spans 14 amino acids. With V trimmed by 4 bases and J by 1 base, 3 bases remained unmatched. This chain's CDR3 is CSVGRTSGSYEQYF. CDR3 bases: TGCAGCGTTGGAAGGACTAGCGGGTCCTACGAGCAGTACTTC.

This clonotype was detected a few times. The J gene is TRBJ2-1, the V gene TRBV4-3, with D unresolved. V was clipped by 3 bases and J by 10 bases, with 10 bases between them. The CDR3 has 12 amino acids. Germline values: CDR1 LGHNA, CDR2 YSLEER. CDR3 sequence reads: CASSQPPGEQFF. CDR3 nucleotide sequence: TGCGCCAGCAGCCAGCCGCCGGGCGAGCAGTTCTTC.

The genes are TRBV6-2 or TRBV6-3 and TRBJ2-4; possibly TRBD2 for D (6 bases). The germline V and J ends were trimmed by 1 base and 2 bases, with 12 bases remaining between them. Germline values: CDR1 MNHEY, CDR2 SVGEGT. The CDR3 is 16 amino acids. CDR3 DNA: TGTGCCAGCAGTTACTGGGAGGACGCTTCCAAAAACATTCAGTACTTC. It yields the protein CASSYWEDASKNIQYF.

This clonotype was detected a few times. The V call is TRBV27, the J call TRBJ2-1; 13 nucleotides agree with TRBD2. CDR1 MNHEY and CDR2 SMNVEV come from the germline V gene (reference sequence). V was pared by 0 bases and J by 2 bases, with 1 base of the junction left unmatched. The length of the CDR3 is 17 residues. CDR3 nucleotide sequence: TGTGCCAGCAGTTTATCGACTAGCGGGGGGACCTACAATGAGCAGTTCTTC. Translating gives CASSLSTSGGTYNEQFF.